The entry below gives a single T cell receptor (beta chain) sequence along with its context. The antigen is unknown. The data originate from a study of CD8 T cells in Susac syndrome. RNA in amounts of roughly 0.5 to 1 ug was reverse transcribed with random hexamers. Amplification of TCR beta CDR3 used immunoSEQ multiplex PCR across 54 Vbeta and 13 Jbeta. Using its own MiXCR run on the immunoSEQ multiplex PCR reads, TCRdb lists one record per CDR3 protein. The sample records 150,000 or so distinct CDR3 sequences, 95% to 96% being singletons. The CDR3 is 14 amino acids. V lost 2 bases and J lost 6, with 14 bases in between. CDR1 MNHEY and CDR2 SMNVEV come from the germline V gene (reference sequence). Whole-study results and caveats: An acknowledgment was made by the study that its TCR sequencing and HLA analysis involved relatively few individuals.

Relapsing-remitting disease, either stable or active, was present in the treatment-naive patients who were the multiple sclerosis controls. Negative isolation yielded CD8+ and CD4+ T cells; FACS enriched TEMRA cells. The receptor's source is a human donor with multiple sclerosis. Sample: CD8+ T cells from PBMCs. The chain is built from TRBV27 and TRBJ2-7, with D possibly being TRBD1 (7 bases). CDR3 nucleotide sequence: TGTGCCAGCAGTTTAGGGCTGGAGGGGGCCGAGCAGTACTTC. Its translation: CASSLGLEGAEQYF.